The TCR beta chain described here comes from a study of vaccination and CD4 T cells after COVID-19. Background on the study: Stimulation used overlapping spike peptides from SARS-CoV-2, HCoV-NL63, HCoV-OC43 and HCoV-229E.

The Oncomine TCR Beta short-read assay was applied to DNA of cultured CD4+ T cells. After culture, CD4+ T cells served as the source for genomic DNA extraction. TCRdb used MiXCR to reprocess the PCR reads, holding one entry per CDR3 protein. The sample consists of several thousand distinct CDR3 sequences, over 50% of them appearing once. General study results and limits: Post-vaccination, and not before, a median roughly 90% of reactive clones appeared in convalescent patients.

As for treatment: roughly 10-day PBMC culture with coronavirus spike peptide pools or control peptides (ViraFEST assay). These CD4+ T cells came from an unexposed donor, sampled before the COVID-19 pandemic (2011-2018). Before TCRs were sequenced, ViraFEST expanded antigen-specific T cells with peptide pools. For this clonotype: Its antigen is unidentified.

With 5 bases removed from V and 5 bases from J, the gap between germline ends came to 15 bases. Germline CDR1 is SGHAT and CDR2 is FQNNGV. CDR3 length equals 14 residues. The V gene is TRBV11-2, the J gene TRBJ2-5; D gene ambiguous. This receptor was obtained from a human donor in good health. Material: CD4+ T cells from blood, cultured in vitro. This chain's CDR3 is CASSTPSFGETQYF. The DNA of the CDR3 is TGTGCCAGCAGCACACCGAGTTTTGGCGAGACCCAGTACTTC.